This T cell receptor (beta chain) comes out of a study of molecular identifiers for immune sequencing clone quantification. Notes on the study in general: Reportedly, one cell's Jurkat TCR RNA was detected within 1,200,000 naive CD8 cells. In naive cells, under 1% of molecules belonged to clones above 20 RNA copies, against over 97% in effector cells.

Trimming removed 3 bases from V and 5 bases from J; junction bases left unmatched: 7. The germline V gene has CDR1 MNHEY and CDR2 SVGEGT. The CDR3 extends over 16 amino acids. TCRdb processed the PCR reads anew with MiXCR; each CDR3 protein has one entry. The table records about 500,000 distinct CDR3 sequences, around 25% of them present only once. In the sort, naive CD8 T cells were defined as CD8+CD4-CCR7+CD45RA+. A remark on this clonotype: Its specificity is unknown.

Sequencing used naive CD8+ T cells from blood, with Jurkat cell RNA spiked in. Specified subset: FACS-sorted CD8+CD4-CCR7+CD45RA+ naive T cells. The chain has TRBV6-2 or TRBV6-3 and TRBJ1-5; TRBD1 aligns across 10 bases. This TCR derives from a human donor in good health. Some libraries in this study had Jurkat cell RNA spiked in. Written as DNA, the CDR3 is TGTGCCAGCAGTTATCTCGGGACAGGGGCGGATCAGCCCCAGCATTTT. This encodes CASSYLGTGADQPQHF.